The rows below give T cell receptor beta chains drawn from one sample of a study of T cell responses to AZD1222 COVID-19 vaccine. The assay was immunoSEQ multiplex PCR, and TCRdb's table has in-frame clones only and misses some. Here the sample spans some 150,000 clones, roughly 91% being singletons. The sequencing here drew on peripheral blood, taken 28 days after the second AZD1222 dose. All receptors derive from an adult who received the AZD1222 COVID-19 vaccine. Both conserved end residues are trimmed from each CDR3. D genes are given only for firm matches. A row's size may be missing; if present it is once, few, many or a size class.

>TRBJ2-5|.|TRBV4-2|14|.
ASSQEVHPGQETQY
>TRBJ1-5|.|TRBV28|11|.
ASSITVDQPQH
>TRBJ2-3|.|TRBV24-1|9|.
ATSVTDTQY
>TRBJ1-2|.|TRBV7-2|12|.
ASSLYTEGYGYT
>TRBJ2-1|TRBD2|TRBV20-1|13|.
SASIGTSFLNEQF
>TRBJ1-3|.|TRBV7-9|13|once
ASSLERDTGNTIY
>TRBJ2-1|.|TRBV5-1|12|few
ASSLAVSYNEQF
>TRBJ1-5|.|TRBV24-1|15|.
ATTRIPRGSSNQPQH
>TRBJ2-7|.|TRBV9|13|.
ASSELPGLRYEQY
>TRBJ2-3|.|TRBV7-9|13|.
ASSLLGVITDTQY
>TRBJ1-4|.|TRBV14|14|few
ASSTQQASTNEKLF
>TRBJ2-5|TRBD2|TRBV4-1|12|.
ASSLGSGEETQY
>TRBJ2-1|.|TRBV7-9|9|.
ASSLAHEQF
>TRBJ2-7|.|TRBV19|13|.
ASSGRGGSSYEQY
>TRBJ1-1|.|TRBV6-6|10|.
ASIQGNTEAF
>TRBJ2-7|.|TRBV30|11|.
AWARGSLGEQY